This T cell receptor (beta chain) was captured in a study of response to subunit inactivated influenza vaccine. Findings and caveats of the study: Authors suggested each seasonal flu vaccination may recruit only limited numbers of new T cells.

TCRdb re-analysed the RT-PCR reads in MiXCR, keeping a single row per CDR3 protein. There are hundreds of thousands of distinct CDR3 sequences in the sample; approximately 15% occur only once, and 7.5% to 8% lies in the top ten. The V gene's germline CDR1 is SGHKS and CDR2 YYEKEE (reference sequence). V trimming: 5 bases; J trimming: 5 bases; junction bases outside the gene matches: 12. This CDR3 region has 15 residues. About this clonotype: What it recognizes is unknown.

The starting material was PBMCs from blood, obtained less than 15 days before vaccination. This TCR came from a man between 45 and 60 years old who received an inactivated influenza vaccine. The V call is TRBV5-5, the J call TRBJ1-2; 7 bases are a match to TRBD1. The CDR3: CASRSGTVGLYGYTF. The DNA of the CDR3 is TGTGCCAGCAGGAGCGGGACAGTGGGTTTGTATGGCTACACCTTC.